The 19 T cell receptor beta chains below come from one sample, sequenced in a study of liver allograft versus peripheral blood T cells. About the research overall: Recipients' peripheral blood served as the comparator for T cell receptor repertoires in transplanted livers.

MiXCR, run by TCRdb on the reads, gives a single entry per CDR3 protein. The sample has 13,000 or so distinct CDR3 sequences; approximately 17% are singletons. These receptors were taken from a human patient who had a liver transplant. Some T cells may be graft donor cells.

This clonotype was counted between two and nine times. The rearrangement uses TRBV28 and TRBJ1-2; no clear D gene. CDR3 length equals 12 residues. Germline V gene data show CDR1 as MDHEN and CDR2 as SYDVKM. V was clipped by 6 bases and J by 3 bases, with 8 bases between them. Here the CDR3 DNA reads TGTGCCAGCAGCCCGAGCTACTATGGCTACACCTTC. Protein sequence: CASSPSYYGYTF.

The rearrangement joins TRBV20-1 to TRBJ1-3; no clear D. The CDR3 extends over 12 amino acids. From germline, CDR1 is DFQATT and CDR2 SNEGSKA (reference sequence). Trimming left V 6 bases short and J 5 bases short, with 11 bases between. CDR3 amino acids: CSAVAQRNTIYF. The CDR3 DNA follows: TGCAGTGCGGTCGCGCAGCGAAACACCATATATTTT.

Only a few counts were recorded for this clonotype. This chain joins TRBV20-1 and TRBJ2-7; TRBD2 agrees at 10 bases. The trim removed 5 bases at V and 7 bases at J, leaving 14 bases unmatched. The CDR3 sequence is 15 residues long. Germline CDR1 DFQATT, CDR2 SNEGSKA (reference sequence). The CDR3 is CSAPLVASGSGEQYF. The CDR3 nucleotides read TGCAGTGCTCCCTTAGTGGCTAGCGGGAGTGGAGAGCAGTACTTC.

The chain joins TRBV12-3 or TRBV12-4 to TRBJ1-5; D gene unclear. CDR3 size: 14 residues. The V end lost 3 bases, the J end lost 4 bases, and 10 bases lay between the germline ends. The CDR3 protein is CASSFSLANQPQHF. The CDR3 DNA reads as TGTGCCAGCAGTTTCTCCCTAGCTAATCAGCCCCAGCATTTT.

This clonotype was detected ten times or more. V and J are TRBV28 and TRBJ2-3, with 9 bases lining up with TRBD2. This CDR3 region has 16 residues. J gave up 7 bases and V 6 bases, and 14 bases lay outside the gene matches. Germline values: CDR1 MDHEN, CDR2 SYDVKM. CDR3 nucleotide sequence: TGTGCCAGCAGCCGACCCGGGACTAGCATTCGAAATACGCAGTATTTT. Protein sequence: CASSRPGTSIRNTQYF.

The chain has TRBV25-1 and TRBJ1-1, with no clear D. The CDR3 is 13 residues long. V gave up 4 bases and J gave up 1 base, with 7 bases separating them. Germline V lookup: CDR1 MGHDK, CDR2 SYGVNS. The CDR3 DNA is TGTGCCAGCAGTGGGTGGGGGAACACTGAAGCTTTCTTT. It encodes CASSGWGNTEAFF. The whole variable domain, filled in from reference TRBV25-1 and TRBJ1-1, reads EADIYQTPRYLVIGTGKKITLECSQTMGHDKMYWYQQDPGMELHLIHYSYGVNSTEKGDLSSESTVSRIRTEHFPLTLESARPSHTSQYLCASSGWGNTEAFFGQGTRLTVV.

The V and J genes are TRBV5-4 and TRBJ2-1; 7 bases align to TRBD1. The CDR3 consists of 15 residues. The germline gives CDR1 SGHNT, CDR2 YYREEE (reference sequence). V lost 0 bases, J lost 4 bases, and 4 bases stayed unmatched. The DNA for the CDR3 is TGTGCCAGCAGCTTGGGAGGGGGCCCTTACAATGAGCAGTTCTTC. Residues: CASSLGGGPYNEQFF.

This clonotype was recorded a few times. The chain joins TRBV19 to TRBJ1-5, with 8 bases fitting TRBD1. The germline V gene has CDR1 LNHDA and CDR2 SQIVND (reference sequence). The CDR3 has 15 amino acids. V was pared by 10 bases and J by 5 bases, with 13 bases of the junction left unmatched. The CDR3 is CATRSDRVMDQPQHF. The CDR3, as DNA: TGTGCCACTCGATCGGACAGGGTTATGGATCAGCCCCAGCATTTT. The full variable domain, rest sourced from reference TRBV19 and TRBJ1-5, is DGGITQSPKYLFRKEGQNVTLSCEQNLNHDAMYWYRQDPGQGLRLIYYSQIVNDFQKGDIAEGYSVSREKKESFPLTVTSAQKNPTAFYLCATRSDRVMDQPQHFGDGTRLSIL.

V and J are TRBV7-3 and TRBJ2-1; TRBD1 is a possible D gene (6 bases). V lost 2 bases and J 9 bases, leaving 11 bases between the germline ends. CDR3 length: 13 residues. In germline, CDR1 is SGHTA, CDR2 FQGTGA. Written as DNA, the CDR3 is TGTGCCAGCAGCTTAGCCGTGGGGGCTGAGCAGTTCTTC. Translated: CASSLAVGAEQFF.

This clonotype was counted only a few times. The CDR3: CALQGVGNSPLHF. The CDR3 coding sequence is TGTGCCTTGCAGGGCGTAGGGAATTCACCCCTCCACTTT. V gene TRBV30 combines with J gene TRBJ1-6; D perhaps matches TRBD1 (5 bases). V lost 7 bases to trimming and J lost 7 bases, with 14 bases between them. The CDR3 totals 13 residues. Germline CDR1 reads GTSNPN; CDR2 reads SVGIG (reference sequence).

The sample holds many counts of this clonotype. In nucleotides, the CDR3 is TGTGCCAGCAGCTTGAGGGGGAATTCACCCCTCCACTTT. It is translated as CASSLRGNSPLHF. The chain joins TRBV7-9 to TRBJ1-6; a weak D match, TRBD1 (6 bases). The CDR3 totals 13 residues. With 3 bases removed from V and 7 bases from J, the gap between germline ends came to 7 bases. CDR1 is SEHNR and CDR2 is FQNEAQ in the germline V gene (reference sequence).

This clonotype came up a few times. The V call is TRBV18, the J call TRBJ1-5; no clear D gene. Deletions cut 3 bases from V and 0 bases from J, with 9 bases between. The germline CDR1 and CDR2 sequences are KGHSH and LQKENI. CDR3 size: 15 residues. In nucleotides, the CDR3 is TGTGCCAGCTCACCCGATGGGTATAGCAATCAGCCCCAGCATTTT. It yields the protein CASSPDGYSNQPQHF.

Many counts were recorded for this clonotype. V is TRBV28 and J is TRBJ2-5; no definite D call. CDR1 and CDR2 (germline): MDHEN, SYDVKM. There are 13 residues in the CDR3. V lost 3 bases to trimming and J lost 2 bases, with 7 bases between them. The CDR3 DNA follows: TGTGCCAGCAGTTTGGGGAAACAAGAGACCCAGTACTTC. Amino acid sequence: CASSLGKQETQYF.

CDR3 in DNA: TGTGCCAGCAGCTCGACGACAGGGCTTTGGGAATTGACACCCCTCCACTTT. Translating gives CASSSTTGLWELTPLHF. V is TRBV11-2 and J is TRBJ1-6; 7 bases match TRBD1. V trimming: 4 bases; J trimming: 11 bases; junction bases outside the gene matches: 17. Germline V gives CDR1 SGHAT, CDR2 FQNNGV. This CDR3 is built from 17 residues. Variable domain in full (rest from reference TRBV11-2 and TRBJ1-6): EAGVAQSPRYKIIEKRQSVAFWCNPISGHATLYWYQQILGQGPKLLIQFQNNGVVDDSQLPKDRFSAERLKGVDSTLKIQPAKLEDSAVYLCASSSTTGLWELTPLHFGNGTRLTVT.

This clonotype was counted ten times or more. The V and J genes are TRBV30 and TRBJ1-4, with D perhaps TRBD1 (6 bases). This CDR3 has 12 residues. CDR1 and CDR2 (germline): GTSNPN, SVGIG (reference sequence). V was cut by 5 bases and J by 3 bases, with 7 bases left in between. The CDR3 nucleotides read TGTGCCTGGGACAGGCCTAATGAAAAACTGTTTTTT. It specifies CAWDRPNEKLFF.

The chain employs TRBV7-3 and TRBJ2-1; D possibly uses TRBD1 or TRBD2 (5 bases each). The CDR3 runs 16 residues. Germline CDR1 reads SGHTA; CDR2 reads FQGTGA. Trimming stripped 2 bases from V and 8 bases from J, with 19 bases between. CDR3 DNA sequence: TGTGCCAGCAGCTTAGATATCGGGGCATCAAGGTATGAGCAGTTCTTC. Translated, it gives CASSLDIGASRYEQFF.

The sample holds many counts of this clonotype. The rearrangement uses TRBV28 and TRBJ1-3; D perhaps matches TRBD1 (6 bases). This CDR3 spans 16 amino acids. Germline V gives CDR1 MDHEN, CDR2 SYDVKM. V gave up 2 bases and J gave up 9 bases, with 20 bases separating them. This chain's CDR3 is CASSLAHRARSGTIYF. CDR3 DNA sequence: TGTGCCAGCAGTTTAGCTCACAGGGCGAGGAGTGGCACCATATATTTT.

The rearrangement links TRBV27 to TRBJ2-1; perhaps TRBD2 as D (6 bases). The CDR3 has 16 residues. V was shortened by 4 bases and J by 0 bases, with 13 bases between the two germline ends. The germline V gene has CDR1 MNHEY and CDR2 SMNVEV (reference sequence). For the CDR3, the DNA is TGTGCCAGCAGTTCGAAGGGACTTTACTCCTACAATGAGCAGTTCTTC. It codes for CASSSKGLYSYNEQFF.

The rearrangement links TRBV18 to TRBJ2-7, with 12 bases identical to TRBD2. The germline gives CDR1 KGHSH, CDR2 LQKENI. CDR3 size: 16 residues. J was trimmed by 6 bases and V by 6 bases; bases with no gene match: 12. CDR3 amino acids: CASSPASGRVSGEQYF. DNA of the CDR3: TGTGCCAGCTCCCCAGCTAGCGGGAGGGTTTCAGGCGAGCAGTACTTC.